This T cell receptor beta chain was sequenced during a study of CD8 T cells in ankylosing spondylitis. General observations from the study: A CD8+ phenotype characterized the disease-linked clones, which were relatively rare in peripheral blood. Some motif variants were previously reported in reactive arthritis synovial fluid and blood. A TCR beta motif of eight highly homologous variants appeared characteristic of ankylosing spondylitis blood. It was reported that disease-linked clones were significantly enriched in matched ankylosing spondylitis synovial fluid.

Germline V gene sequence: CDR1 MNHEY, CDR2 SMNVEV (reference sequence). This CDR3 comprises 15 residues. Deletions cut 3 bases from V and 1 base from J, with 11 bases between. In regard to this clonotype: The antigen is not known.

Quantitative 5'-RACE with molecular barcodes was used to make the TCR beta libraries. TCRdb itself ran the 5' RACE reads through MiXCR, one entry per CDR3 protein. The table includes some 700,000 distinct CDR3 sequences, 15% to 20% detected once. The sequence came from a male donor with ankylosing spondylitis. Sequenced material: blood, either unsorted or a sorted T cell fraction (not recorded which). The J gene is TRBJ2-3, the V gene TRBV27, with D possibly being TRBD1 (5 bases). For the CDR3, the DNA is TGTGCCAGCAGTTTTTTCGGACAAGGCACAGATACGCAGTATTTT. Protein product: CASSFFGQGTDTQYF.